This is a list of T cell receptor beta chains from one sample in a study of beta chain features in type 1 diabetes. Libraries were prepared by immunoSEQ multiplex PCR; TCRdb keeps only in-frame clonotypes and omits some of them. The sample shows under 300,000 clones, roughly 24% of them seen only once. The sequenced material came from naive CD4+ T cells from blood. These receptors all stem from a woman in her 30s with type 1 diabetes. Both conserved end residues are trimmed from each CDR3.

CDR3 protein: ASSRDPQETQY
V gene: TRBV7-2
J gene: TRBJ2-5

CDR3 protein: ASSFSGETQY
V gene: TRBV13
J gene: TRBJ2-5

CDR3 protein: ASSSRLAGVDTQY
V gene: TRBV5-4
J gene: TRBJ2-3

CDR3 protein: ASSQERGLAGAGEQF
V gene: TRBV14
J gene: TRBJ2-1

CDR3 protein: ASSGGRQGETEAF
V gene: TRBV2
J gene: TRBJ1-1

CDR3 protein: AWSHSSYEQY
V gene: TRBV30
J gene: TRBJ2-7

CDR3 protein: ASSLISGNNEQF
V gene: TRBV5-1
J gene: TRBJ2-1

CDR3 protein: TSSQKTGEYQPQH
V gene: TRBV1
J gene: TRBJ1-5

CDR3 protein: ASSPDSGETQY
V gene: TRBV18
J gene: TRBJ2-5

CDR3 protein: ASSLAEGRPYEQY
V gene: TRBV5-1
J gene: TRBJ2-7